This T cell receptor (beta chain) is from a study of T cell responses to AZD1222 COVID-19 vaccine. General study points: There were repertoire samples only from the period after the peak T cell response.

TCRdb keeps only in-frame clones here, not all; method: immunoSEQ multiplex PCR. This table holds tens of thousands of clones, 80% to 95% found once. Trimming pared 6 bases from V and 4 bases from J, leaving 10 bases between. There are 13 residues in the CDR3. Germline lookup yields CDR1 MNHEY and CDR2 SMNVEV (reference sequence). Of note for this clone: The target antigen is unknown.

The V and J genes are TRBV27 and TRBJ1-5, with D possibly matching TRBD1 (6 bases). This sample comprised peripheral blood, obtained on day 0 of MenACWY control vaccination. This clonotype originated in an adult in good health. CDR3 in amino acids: CASSQGYNQPQHF. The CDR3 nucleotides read TGTGCCAGCAGCCAGGGGTATAATCAGCCCCAGCATTTT.